The T cell receptor (beta chain) described here comes from a study of T cell repertoires in cytomegalovirus infection. In TCRdb, the reads were re-called with MiXCR into one record per CDR3 protein. The profile covers approximately 500,000 distinct CDR3 sequences, with approximately 15% appearing a single time and around 25% taken by the ten largest. This TCR derives from a human donor in good health (CMV status not recorded). Some clones in this sample may be carry-over from other donors' samples. The specimen sequenced was CD8+ T cells from PBMCs.

The DNA for the CDR3 is TGCAGTGCTGCACGGGCGGGTGGAGCTTTCTTT. Translation: CSAARAGGAFF. The rearrangement uses TRBV20-1 and TRBJ1-1; D is undetermined. Germline CDR1 is DFQATT and CDR2 is SNEGSKA (reference sequence). The CDR3 consists of 11 residues. The ends were cut back, 5 bases at V and 10 bases at J, with 14 bases in the middle.